Sequencing of this T cell receptor (beta chain) was carried out in a study of Ad26.COV2.S vaccination and SARS-CoV-2 variants. Assay: immunoSEQ multiplex PCR; the TCRdb copy retains only in-frame clones and omits some. The top ten clones hold 1.7% of a sample with 450,000 to 550,000 clones, 70% to 90% of them seen once. The length of the CDR3 is 14 residues. V lost 2 bases and J 8 bases, leaving 16 bases between the germline ends. Germline CDR1 is SGHNT and CDR2 is YYREEE (reference sequence). Stated treatment: about 20 received Ad26.COV2.S at low or high dose, single or two shots; 5 received placebo; per-sample allocation not given. The samples were gathered on day 63 after the first injection of vaccine or placebo.

This chain uses TRBV5-4 with TRBJ1-2, with D tentatively TRBD1 (6 bases). The sequence derives from a person aged 18-60 years who received the Ad26.COV2.S COVID-19 vaccine or a placebo. This specimen consisted of peripheral blood, obtained in a trial of Ad26.COV2.S vaccine versus placebo. This CDR3 is CASSFYVDRYGYTF. Here the CDR3 DNA reads TGTGCCAGCAGCTTTTACGTGGACAGATACGGCTACACCTTC.